A single sample gave rise to the 24 T cell receptor beta chains below, sequenced in a study of T cells in women clearing cervical HPV infection. Data came from immunoSEQ multiplex PCR; TCRdb stores just in-frame clones and leaves some out. The sample totals approximately 44,000 clones. Sequencing was performed on blood buffy coat. The source is a woman aged 18 to 75 with a cervical HPV16 infection that either progressed to CIN3+ or cleared (not recorded which).

In regard to this clone: The read finishes 3 residues shy of the CDR3 end, and the germline J gene is used to complete it. V and J are TRBV6-2 or TRBV6-3 and TRBJ1-1, with TRBD1 identical over 9 bases. The trim removed 5 bases at V and 2 bases at J, leaving 9 bases unmatched. The length of the CDR3 is 16 residues. CDR1 and CDR2 from the germline V gene are MNHEY and SVGEGT. The CDR3: CASSPFSGQGNTEAFF. CDR3 bases read: TGTGCCAGCAGTCCTTTCTCGGGACAGGGAAACACTGAA.

Remarks on this clone: Read coverage stops 3 residues before the CDR3 terminus; the germline J gene supplies the remainder. The chain employs TRBV28 and TRBJ1-2; D unresolved. V was pared by 1 base and J by 1 base, with 7 bases between. Germline assignment: CDR1 MDHEN and CDR2 SYDVKM. The CDR3 is 14 amino acids. The sequenced part of the CDR3 DNA is TGTGCCAGCAGTTTATCGCACATTAACTATGGC. Protein product: CASSLSHINYG. The full CDR3 reads CASSLSHINYGYTF.

Concerning this clone itself: The read falls 3 residues short of the CDR3 end, and the missing part is taken from the germline J gene. The chain has TRBV28 and TRBJ2-1; 10 bases agree with TRBD2. The J segment lost 5 bases and the V segment lost 5 bases, leaving 6 bases of the junction unmatched. CDR3 size: 15 residues. The V gene's germline CDR1 is MDHEN and CDR2 SYDVKM. The CDR3 sequence is CASSTLSGGNNEQFF. Partial CDR3 DNA: TGTGCCAGCAGTACGCTTAGCGGGGGGAACAATGAG.

As for this clone: The read falls 3 residues short of the CDR3 end, and the missing part is taken from the germline J gene. The chain links TRBV19 to TRBJ1-1, with D hard to call. Between the trimmed V and J ends, which lost 3 bases and 3 bases, there was a span of 23 bases. Germline CDR1 and CDR2: LNHDA and SQIVND (reference sequence). The CDR3 loop spans 18 amino acids. The chain's CDR3 is CASSINAGVPPSYTEAFF. CDR3 DNA (partial): TGTGCCAGTAGTATCAATGCAGGCGTACCGCCCTCATACACTGAA.

As to this clone: The read ends 3 residues shy of where the CDR3 ends; the end is completed using the germline J gene. The gene calls are TRBV2 and TRBJ1-5; 7 bases agree with TRBD1. The junction had 2 bases not matched to a gene; V was cut back by 8 bases and J by 4 bases. The CDR3 totals 12 residues. The germline V gene has CDR1 SNHLY and CDR2 FYNNEI. The covered CDR3 bases are TGTGCCAGCGGGGGACAGAATCAGCCC. This encodes CASGGQNQP. The full CDR3 sequence reads CASGGQNQPQHF.

Details on this clone: The read stops 3 residues short of the end of the CDR3; the missing end is completed from the germline J gene. V and J are TRBV7-3 and TRBJ1-5; TRBD1 is a possible D gene (5 bases). V was shortened by 5 bases and J by 5 bases, with 10 bases between the two germline ends. In germline, CDR1 is SGHTA, CDR2 FQGTGA. This CDR3 comprises 13 residues. The DNA read from the CDR3 is TGTGCCAGCAGCCCCTCCAGGGATCAGCCC. Protein: CASSPSRDQP. The whole CDR3 protein reads CASSPSRDQPQHF.

In the case of this clone: The sequence runs out 3 residues before the end of the CDR3; the remainder is reconstructed from the germline J gene. V gene TRBV20-1 combines with J gene TRBJ2-3; D is possibly TRBD2 (6 bases). V lost 1 base and J lost 6, with 20 bases in between. The germline CDR1 and CDR2 sequences are DFQATT and SNEGSKA (reference sequence). The CDR3 extends over 16 amino acids. The chain's CDR3 is CSARAPGLGSLDTQYF. Incomplete CDR3 DNA: TGCAGTGCTAGAGCTCCGGGACTTGGGTCCTTGGATACG.

About this clone itself: The read ends 3 residues shy of where the CDR3 ends; the end is completed using the germline J gene. V usage is TRBV5-4 and J usage is TRBJ2-2, with 7 bases aligning to TRBD1. This CDR3 is 15 amino acids long. Germline CDR1 is SGHNT and CDR2 is YYREEE (reference sequence). Incomplete CDR3 DNA: TGTGCCAGCAGCACCAATCGACAGGGTGGAGAAAAG. Translated, it gives CASSTNRQGGEK. The whole CDR3 protein reads CASSTNRQGGEKLFF.

Concerning this clone itself: The missing CDR3 end, 3 residues past where the read stops, is filled in from the germline J gene. This chain connects TRBV7-6 to TRBJ1-2, with D possibly being TRBD1 (6 bases). This CDR3 is 15 amino acids long. Germline CDR1 is SGHVS and CDR2 is FNYEAQ. The CDR3 bases that were read are TGTGCCAGCAGCCAAATGGCAGGGGACGGAGATACC. Its translation: CASSQMAGDGDT. The CDR3 reads in full as CASSQMAGDGDTYTF.

Comment on this clone: The CDR3 end falls 3 residues outside the read, so it is completed with the germline J gene. The chain is built from TRBV10-1 and TRBJ1-1, with 9 bases lining up with TRBD1. The germline gives CDR1 WNHNN, CDR2 SYGVQD (reference sequence). CDR3 length: 13 amino acids. Trimming removed 4 bases from V and 5 bases from J; junction bases left unmatched: 2. The CDR3 DNA, read in part, is TGCGCCAGCAGTGGGACAGGGGTAACTGAA. Translating it yields CASSGTGVTE. The whole CDR3 protein is CASSGTGVTEAFF.

As regards this clone: The read ends 3 residues before the CDR3 terminus; that terminus is restored from the germline J gene. The chain couples TRBV18 to TRBJ2-2; TRBD1 aligns across 10 bases. The CDR3 covers 18 residues. Germline CDR1 KGHSH, CDR2 LQKENI. The CDR3 DNA, read in part, is TGTGCCAGCTCACCCGTGACAGGGGGCGTAACCGGGGCCAACGTG. This gives the protein CASSPVTGGVTGANV. The CDR3 in full is CASSPVTGGVTGANVLFF.

A word on this clone: The DNA ends 3 residues before the CDR3 does, and the rest of the CDR3 is filled in from the germline J gene. The V gene is TRBV10-3, the J gene TRBJ2-1; TRBD2 might be the D (6 bases). V was cut by 4 bases and J by 8 bases, with 21 bases left in between. This CDR3 has 16 amino acids. Germline assignment: CDR1 ENHRY and CDR2 SYGVKD. Incomplete CDR3 DNA: TGTGCCATCAGTGGAAGTAGCGGTTCCCCCGGCGATGAG. Protein sequence: CAISGSSGSPGDE. From start to end, the CDR3 is CAISGSSGSPGDEQFF.

The part of the CDR3 DNA that was read is TGTGCCGCGCACGCAACAGGGGATGAAGGC. Encoded protein: CAAHATGDEG. The whole CDR3 is CAAHATGDEGYTF. The rearrangement joins TRBV30 to TRBJ1-2; TRBD1 matches at 7 bases. From the germline J gene comes the end of the CDR3, since the read stops 3 residues before it. CDR3 size: 13 residues. CDR1 is GTSNPN, CDR2 SVGIG, per germline (reference sequence).

Worth noting for this clone: The read ends 3 residues before the CDR3 terminus; that terminus is restored from the germline J gene. The rearrangement joins TRBV2 to TRBJ2-3; 7 bases line up with TRBD2. The CDR3 has 15 residues. Germline CDR1 and CDR2: SNHLY and FYNNEI. The sequenced part of the CDR3 DNA is TGTGCCAGCAGTCTGGGGGGGGAGTCCAATCAGCCG. This translates into CASSLGGESNQP. The CDR3 reads in full as CASSLGGESNQPQYF. The variable domain in full, with the rest retrieved from reference TRBV2 and TRBJ2-3, is EPEVTQTPSHQVTQMGQEVILRCVPISNHLYFYWYRQILGQKVEFLVSFYNNEISEKSEIFDDQFSVERPDGSNFTLKIRSTKLEDSAMYFCASSLGGESNQPQYFGPGTRLTVL.

Notes on this clone: The read ends 3 residues shy of where the CDR3 ends; the end is completed using the germline J gene. The chain links TRBV7-2 to TRBJ2-2; possible D gene TRBD1, 5 bases. Germline V gives CDR1 SGHTA, CDR2 FQGNSA. This CDR3 has 15 residues. V dropped 0 bases and J dropped 5 bases, with 10 bases sitting between them. CDR3 region: CASSLAGARTGELFF. CDR3 DNA (partial): TGTGCCAGCAGCTTAGCAGGGGCGAGGACCGGGGAG.

About this clone: The read halts 3 residues ahead of the CDR3 end, with the missing end drawn from the germline J gene. This chain joins TRBV6-2 or TRBV6-3 and TRBJ1-6; possible D gene TRBD1, 6 bases. The V gene lost 6 bases and the J gene lost 5 bases, with 14 bases spanning the gap. The CDR3 runs to 15 residues. In germline, CDR1 is MNHEY, CDR2 SVGEGT. The CDR3 bases that were read are TGTGCCAGCAGCCAGGACAGAAGAAATAATTCACCC. Translating gives CASSQDRRNNSP. The CDR3, in full, reads CASSQDRRNNSPLHF.

As concerns this clone: Sequencing ends 3 residues short of the CDR3 end; the germline J gene provides the rest. This chain connects TRBV18 to TRBJ2-1; D call uncertain. The CDR3 consists of 16 residues. The ends were cut back, 4 bases at V and 4 bases at J, with 17 bases in the middle. Germline loops: CDR1 KGHSH, CDR2 LQKENI. The covered CDR3 bases are TGTGCCAGCTCACTAAACCTAGAGAGATCATACAATGAG. Translating gives CASSLNLERSYNE. The full CDR3 reads CASSLNLERSYNEQFF. The full variable domain, rest sourced from reference TRBV18 and TRBJ2-1, is NAGVMQNPRHLVRRRGQEARLRCSPMKGHSHVYWYRQLPEEGLKFMVYLQKENIIDESGMPKERFSAEFPKEGPSILRIQQVVRGDSAAYFCASSLNLERSYNEQFFGPGTRLTVL.

In the case of this clone: Read data end 3 residues before the CDR3 end; the end is taken from the germline J gene. The chain employs TRBV19 and TRBJ1-2; 10 nucleotides line up with TRBD1. V lost 3 bases, J lost 5 bases, and 3 bases stayed unmatched. Germline V gene data show CDR1 as LNHDA and CDR2 as SQIVND (reference sequence). The CDR3 has 14 amino acids. The covered CDR3 bases are TGTGCCAGTAGTATGATGGGACAGGGGTATGGC. The encoded protein is CASSMMGQGYG. The whole CDR3 protein reads CASSMMGQGYGYTF.

A note on this clone: The CDR3 is cut off 3 residues early in the read; its end comes from the germline J gene. The chain has TRBV20-1 and TRBJ1-2; D not certain. Deletions cut 3 bases from V and 6 bases from J, with 8 bases between. From germline, CDR1 is DFQATT and CDR2 SNEGSKA (reference sequence). This CDR3 region has 11 residues. The part of the CDR3 DNA that was read is TGCAGTGCTAGTAGTCAAAATGGC. Its protein is CSASSQNG. Given in full, the CDR3 is CSASSQNGYTF.

Comments on this clone: The CDR3 extends 3 residues past the end of the read, so its final part is completed from the germline J gene. V gene TRBV3-1 (or the pseudogene TRBV3-2) combines with J gene TRBJ1-5, with D possibly being TRBD1 (6 bases). V shed 1 base and J shed 3 bases, with 16 bases lying between them. The CDR3 length is 17 residues. Germline V CDR1 and CDR2: LGHDT, YNNKEL (reference sequence). CDR3: CASSQAGGRGNNQPQHF. The sequenced part of the CDR3 DNA is TGTGCCAGCAGCCAAGCGGGGGGCAGGGGAAACAATCAGCCC.

Of note for this clone: From the germline J gene comes the end of the CDR3, since the read stops 3 residues before it. The V and J genes are TRBV5-1 and TRBJ2-2; a weak D match, TRBD1 (6 bases). In germline, CDR1 is SGHRS, CDR2 YFSETQ. The CDR3 is 15 amino acids. CDR3 DNA, as far as it was read: TGCGCCAGCAGCTTGGACAGGGCGGCTAATGAAAAG. This sequence encodes CASSLDRAANEK. From start to end, the CDR3 is CASSLDRAANEKLFF.

A note on this clone: The read falls 3 residues short of the CDR3 end, and the missing part is taken from the germline J gene. The chain uses TRBV7-6 and TRBJ2-2; 10 nucleotides line up with TRBD2. In germline, CDR1 is SGHVS, CDR2 FNYEAQ. The CDR3 runs 16 residues. The junction had 7 bases not matched to a gene; V was cut back by 4 bases and J by 5 bases. The CDR3 bases that were read are TGTGCCAGCAGCTGGCAGCGGGGGGGCCGAACCGGGGAG. Protein sequence: CASSWQRGGRTGE. The entire CDR3 sequence reads CASSWQRGGRTGELFF.

Concerning this clone: The read ends 3 residues early relative to the CDR3; the germline J gene fills the gap. Within the sample, other DNA sequences also encode this same CDR3. J is TRBJ2-5 and V is TRBV5-1, with 8 bases that match TRBD2. Germline CDR1 and CDR2: SGHRS and YFSETQ. This CDR3 contains 14 residues. V dropped 2 bases and J dropped 3; count of bases not matched to a gene: 3. This CDR3 is CASSLGTREETQYF. Incomplete CDR3 DNA: TGCGCCAGCAGCTTAGGGACTAGGGAAGAGACC.

A word on this clone: The read ends 3 residues early relative to the CDR3; the germline J gene fills the gap. This sequence joins TRBV30 and TRBJ1-2; D gene uncertain. The CDR3 is 13 residues long. Germline values: CDR1 GTSNPN, CDR2 SVGIG (reference sequence). Deletions cut 2 bases from V and 0 bases from J, with 7 bases between. This CDR3 reads CAWSPSANYGYTF. Incomplete CDR3 DNA: TGTGCCTGGAGTCCCAGTGCTAACTATGGC.